This entry features one T cell receptor beta chain sequence. This entry belongs to a study of CD8 T cells in Susac syndrome. CDR3 length equals 11 residues. The V and J ends lost 5 bases and 10 bases respectively, with 10 bases between them. From germline, CDR1 is SGHRS and CDR2 YFSETQ. RNA, at about 0.45 to 1 ug, was reverse transcribed with random hexamers. TCRdb re-analysed the immunoSEQ multiplex PCR reads in MiXCR, keeping a single row per CDR3 protein. The data hold roughly 190,000 distinct CDR3 sequences, with about 95% observed a single time. The TCR was taken from a human donor with Susac syndrome. The gene calls are TRBV5-1 and TRBJ2-1, with D tentatively TRBD2 (5 bases). The material sequenced was CD8+ T cells from PBMCs. This chain's CDR3 is CASRVEGEQFF. The CDR3 DNA follows: TGCGCCAGCAGGGTAGAGGGCGAGCAGTTCTTC.